These 22 T cell receptor beta chains were sequenced from one sample in a study of cytotoxic CD8 clonotypes in ibrutinib-treated CLL. The repertoire was sequenced with immunoSEQ multiplex PCR; TCRdb's copy has only in-frame clones and lacks some. The table includes under 200,000 clones, about 80% detected once. Sequenced material: PBMCs, taken after 24 months of ibrutinib treatment. These receptors came from a human donor with chronic lymphocytic leukemia.

V is TRBV29-1 and J is TRBJ1-2; D is perhaps TRBD1 (6 bases). CDR3 length: 14 residues. Between the trimmed V and J ends, which lost 6 bases and 8 bases, there was a span of 22 bases. Germline assignment: CDR1 SQVTM and CDR2 ANQGSEA. The CDR3 protein is CSVAEQGKMDGYTF. The DNA for the CDR3 is TGCAGCGTGGCCGAGCAGGGGAAAATGGACGGCTACACCTTC.

The chain carries TRBV6-6 and TRBJ2-7; 11 positions agree with TRBD1. The V segment lost 6 bases and the J segment 6 bases; nucleotides outside the gene matches: 13. Germline V lookup: CDR1 MNHNY, CDR2 SVGAGI (reference sequence). The CDR3 loop spans 16 amino acids. This CDR3 reads CASRGGQGVQGSEQYF. The CDR3 DNA reads as TGTGCCAGCAGGGGGGGACAGGGGGTGCAAGGTAGCGAGCAGTACTTC.

V is TRBV7-9 and J is TRBJ1-5; maybe TRBD1 (6 bases). CDR1 is SEHNR and CDR2 is FQNEAQ in the germline V gene (reference sequence). This CDR3 contains 14 residues. V dropped 4 bases and J dropped 3 bases, with 10 bases sitting between them. The CDR3 region is CASSSRDTNQPQHF. DNA of the CDR3: TGTGCCAGCAGCTCCCGGGACACCAATCAGCCCCAGCATTTT.

V and J are TRBV30 and TRBJ2-7, with TRBD1 identical over 10 bases. Trimming at V came to 3 bases and at J to 7 bases, leaving 3 bases not matched to a gene. Germline V lookup: CDR1 GTSNPN, CDR2 SVGIG (reference sequence). The CDR3 length is 12 residues. The CDR3 DNA reads as TGTGCCTGGAGCGGGACAGGGGAGGAGCAGTACTTC. This sequence encodes CAWSGTGEEQYF.

This clone has a single count. The V gene is TRBV4-3, the J gene TRBJ2-7; 9 nucleotides line up with TRBD1. Germline CDR1 and CDR2: LGHNA and YSLEER. The CDR3 is 17 residues long. Losses at the gene ends were 0 bases for V and 4 bases for J; bases not matched to a gene: 10. The CDR3, as DNA: TGCGCCAGCAGCCAAGATGGGGCCGACAGGGGGTTGTACGAGCAGTACTTC. It codes for CASSQDGADRGLYEQYF.

The chain links TRBV10-3 to TRBJ1-3; TRBD1 is a possible D gene (5 bases). Germline-derived CDR1 and CDR2 are ENHRY and SYGVKD. CDR3 length equals 15 residues. Deletions cut 3 bases from V and 0 bases from J, with 9 bases between. CDR3 nucleotide sequence: TGTGCCATCAGTGAAAAGGGGAGCTCTGGAAACACCATATATTTT. It is translated as CAISEKGSSGNTIYF.

This chain uses TRBV15 with TRBJ2-7; no definite D call. Per germline, CDR1 LNHNV and CDR2 YYDKDF (reference sequence). V lost 2 bases and J lost 7, with 9 bases in between. The CDR3 loop spans 12 amino acids. The CDR3 spells CATSRPQEEQYF. In nucleotides, the CDR3 is TGTGCCACCAGCAGACCCCAGGAGGAGCAGTACTTC.

V gene TRBV19 combines with J gene TRBJ2-3, with D perhaps TRBD1 or TRBD2 (6 bases each). CDR1 LNHDA and CDR2 SQIVND come from the germline V gene (reference sequence). Trimming pared 2 bases from V and 1 base from J, leaving 10 bases between. The CDR3 totals 15 residues. As DNA, the CDR3 is TGTGCCAGTAGTATAACGGGGGCCGGCACAGATACGCAGTATTTT. Protein: CASSITGAGTDTQYF.

The V gene is TRBV7-3, the J gene TRBJ1-1; TRBD1 matches at 7 bases. The CDR3 has 15 amino acids. The V gene end was trimmed by 6 bases and the J gene end by 1 base; junction bases not matched to a gene: 8. The germline CDR1 and CDR2 sequences are SGHTA and FQGTGA. DNA of the CDR3: TGTGCCAGCAGTCATACCACAGGGGCGAACACTGAAGCTTTCTTT. It is translated as CASSHTTGANTEAFF. The whole variable domain, remainder taken from reference TRBV7-3 and TRBJ1-1, is GAGVSQTPSNKVTEKGKYVELRCDPISGHTALYWYRQSLGQGPEFLIYFQGTGAADDSGLPNDRFFAVRPEGSVSTLKIQRTERGDSAVYLCASSHTTGANTEAFFGQGTRLTVV.

This clone occurred a few times. The V gene is TRBV14, the J gene TRBJ1-5; no definite D call. Germline CDR1 SGHDN, CDR2 FVKESK. V lost 0 bases to trimming and J lost 5 bases, with 5 bases between them. This CDR3 comprises 13 residues. The chain's CDR3 is CASSQDSHQPQHF. The DNA for the CDR3 is TGTGCCAGCAGCCAAGATTCCCATCAGCCCCAGCATTTT.

This chain links TRBV2 with TRBJ1-1; 8 bases fit TRBD1. J was trimmed by 0 bases and V by 5 bases; bases with no gene match: 2. Germline loops: CDR1 SNHLY, CDR2 FYNNEI. The CDR3 runs 14 residues. Here the CDR3 DNA reads TGTGCCAGCAGTCTGACAGGGGTGAACACTGAAGCTTTCTTT. This codes for CASSLTGVNTEAFF.

V usage is TRBV7-2 and J usage is TRBJ1-5; D remains unclear. CDR1 and CDR2 from the germline V gene are SGHTA and FQGNSA. This CDR3 contains 13 residues. V was clipped by 3 bases and J by 8 bases, with 11 bases between them. DNA of the CDR3: TGTGCCAGCAGCTTCCGGGCTTGGGAGCCCCAGCATTTT. This encodes CASSFRAWEPQHF.

This clone was seen a single time. The chain carries TRBV5-3 and TRBJ1-2; D not resolved. TRBV5-3 is marked as an open reading frame, function uncertain. There are 14 residues in the CDR3. With 3 bases removed from V and 0 bases from J, the gap between germline ends came to 9 bases. CDR3 sequence reads: CARSWAAANYGYTF. In nucleotides, the CDR3 is TGTGCCAGAAGCTGGGCAGCTGCTAACTATGGCTACACCTTC.

This chain links TRBV6-1 with TRBJ1-3; TRBD1 is a possible D gene (5 bases). Per the germline V gene, CDR1 is MNHNS and CDR2 is SASEGT. V shed 1 base and J shed 1 base, with 11 bases lying between them. CDR3 size: 16 residues. The CDR3: CASSEGGATSGNTIYF. In DNA form, the CDR3 reads TGTGCCAGCAGTGAAGGCGGGGCCACTTCTGGAAACACCATATATTTT.

The CDR3: CASSPPTDTQYF. The DNA for the CDR3 is TGTGCCAGCAGTCCACCCACAGATACGCAGTATTTT. V gene TRBV27 combines with J gene TRBJ2-3; D is unclear. V was cut by 5 bases and J by 2 bases, with 5 bases left in between. Germline CDR1 and CDR2: MNHEY and SMNVEV (reference sequence). The CDR3 loop spans 12 amino acids.

This chain joins TRBV13 and TRBJ2-1; 7 nucleotides match TRBD1. Germline assignment: CDR1 PRHDT and CDR2 FYEKMQ (reference sequence). The CDR3 runs to 14 residues. V was clipped by 4 bases and J by 8 bases; unmatched bases: 8. The CDR3 loop reads CASSSVQQGYEQFF. The CDR3 nucleotides are TGTGCCAGCAGCTCCGTACAACAGGGGTATGAGCAGTTCTTC. The whole variable domain, filled in from reference TRBV13 and TRBJ2-1, reads AAGVIQSPRHLIKEKRETATLKCYPIPRHDTVYWYQQGPGQDPQFLISFYEKMQSDKGSIPDRFSAQQFSDYHSELNMSSLELGDSALYFCASSSVQQGYEQFFGPGTRLTVL.

The CDR3 DNA follows: TGTGCCAGCAGTCTCAAAACTGGGCAGTTAAATCAGCCCCAGCATTTT. This codes for CASSLKTGQLNQPQHF. The V gene is TRBV27, the J gene TRBJ1-5; D remains unclear. Germline V gives CDR1 MNHEY, CDR2 SMNVEV (reference sequence). V shed 5 bases and J shed 4 bases, with 18 bases lying between them. The length of the CDR3 is 16 residues.

This chain uses TRBV5-5 with TRBJ2-3, with 13 bases lining up with TRBD2. The length of the CDR3 is 17 residues. Unmatched junction bases numbered 7, after V lost 4 bases and J lost 2 bases. Germline V gene sequence: CDR1 SGHKS, CDR2 YYEKEE (reference sequence). The DNA for the CDR3 is TGTGCCAGCAGCGTCCCCGGACTAGCGGGAGTCACAGATACGCAGTATTTT. This codes for CASSVPGLAGVTDTQYF.

The count of this clone is one. The chain carries TRBV10-2 and TRBJ2-7; 15 bases match TRBD2. The germline V gene has CDR1 WSHSY and CDR2 SAAADI. J was trimmed by 7 bases and V by 7 bases; bases with no gene match: 5. CDR3 length: 14 amino acids. This CDR3 is CASTGLAGGREQYF. In nucleotides, the CDR3 is TGCGCCAGCACGGGACTAGCGGGGGGTCGAGAGCAGTACTTC.

The V gene is TRBV15, the J gene TRBJ2-7, with D maybe TRBD1 (6 bases). The V end was cut by 0 bases, the J end by 7 bases, with 16 bases between. This CDR3 is built from 15 residues. Germline lookup yields CDR1 LNHNV and CDR2 YYDKDF (reference sequence). This CDR3 is CATSRDLARGEEQYF. The CDR3 DNA is TGTGCCACCAGCAGAGATCTAGCCAGGGGAGAGGAGCAGTACTTC.

The chain employs TRBV6-1 and TRBJ2-7; the D is unclear. Trimming took 4 bases from V and 6 from J, leaving 19 bases between them. Looked up from germline, CDR1 is MNHNS and CDR2 is SASEGT. The CDR3 has 15 amino acids. CDR3: CASSVGLGVPGEQYF. In DNA form, the CDR3 reads TGTGCCAGCAGTGTGGGTTTGGGCGTCCCGGGCGAGCAGTACTTC.

The chain recombines TRBV30 with TRBJ2-1, with TRBD1 as a possible D gene (5 bases). CDR1 and CDR2 (germline): GTSNPN, SVGIG (reference sequence). With 2 bases removed from V and 7 bases from J, the gap between germline ends came to 24 bases. The CDR3 consists of 17 residues. The CDR3 sequence: CAWSTRRFRGEENEQFF. The CDR3 coding sequence is TGTGCCTGGAGTACGCGTCGGTTTAGGGGCGAAGAAAATGAGCAGTTCTTC.